The TCR beta chain under discussion was sequenced for a study of T cell responses to AZD1222 COVID-19 vaccine. The ends were cut back, 8 bases at V and 6 bases at J, with 13 bases in the middle. This CDR3 spans 12 amino acids. Germline V lookup: CDR1 MRHNA, CDR2 SNTAGT. Profiling relied on immunoSEQ multiplex PCR, and the TCRdb table lists in-frame clones only, not all of them. The sample includes about 180,000 clones, roughly nine tenths of them seen just once. The sequenced sample was peripheral blood, obtained on day 0 of AZD1222 vaccination. The V gene is TRBV6-4, the J gene TRBJ1-1; the D is unclear. This sequence originates from an adult in good health. The CDR3 protein is CASPRQESEAFF. CDR3 DNA: TGTGCCAGCCCCCGCCAGGAATCTGAAGCTTTCTTT.